These T cell receptor beta chains were read from a single sample in a study of blood T cell repertoires in COVID-19. Some clones are missing from TCRdb's copy, which holds only in-frame ones; the method was immunoSEQ multiplex PCR. The sample includes 50,000 to 80,000 clones, approximately 86% of them seen just once. Sequenced sample: peripheral blood. The source is a man over 45 with active COVID-19. CDR3s include the opening cysteine and the closing phenylalanine or tryptophan. D genes are given only for firm matches. A clone size is listed for some rows: how often the clone was seen (once, few, many), or a class if it is expanded.

>TRBV7-3|.|TRBJ2-2|.
CASSLNRAGNPGELFF
TGTGCCAGCAGCTTAAATAGGGCAGGGAATCCCGGGGAGCTGTTTTTT
>TRBV7-9|.|TRBJ2-2|.
CASRQTGSTGELFF
TGTGCCAGCAGACAGACAGGATCCACCGGGGAGCTGTTTTTT
>TRBV25-1|TRBD1|TRBJ1-1|.
CASSEQGVGTEAFF
TGTGCCAGCAGTGAACAGGGGGTAGGGACTGAAGCTTTCTTT
>TRBV2|TRBD1|TRBJ1-1|.
CASSKGQGSTEAFF
TGTGCCAGCAGTAAGGGACAGGGGTCGACTGAAGCTTTCTTT
>TRBV19|TRBD2|TRBJ2-2|few
CASTSGEGQAGELFF
TGTGCCAGTACCTCCGGGGAGGGTCAGGCCGGGGAGCTGTTTTTT
>TRBV12-5|.|TRBJ2-5|.
CASGSPLRETQYF
TGTGCTAGTGGCTCCCCTCTGCGAGAGACCCAGTACTTC
>TRBV30|TRBD1|TRBJ2-3|.
CAWSGTGLWDTQYF
TGTGCCTGGAGTGGGACAGGGCTTTGGGATACGCAGTATTTT
>TRBV5-1|.|TRBJ1-5|.
CASSLSGGFNQPQHF
TGTGCCAGCAGCCTGTCGGGGGGGTTCAATCAGCCCCAGCATTTT
>TRBV7-8|TRBD1|TRBJ1-1|.
CASSLDRGIGEAFF
TGTGCCAGCAGCTTGGACAGGGGTATAGGTGAAGCTTTCTTT
>TRBV3-1/TRBV3-2|TRBD2|TRBJ2-3|once
CASSEGWTSGRARDTQYF
TGTGCCAGCAGCGAAGGGTGGACTAGCGGGAGGGCACGAGATACGCAGTATTTT
>TRBV18|TRBD1|TRBJ1-1|once
CASSLRGHTEAFF
TGTGCCAGCTCACTTAGGGGGCACACTGAAGCTTTCTTT
>TRBV29-1|.|TRBJ2-3|.
CSVNGVTSTDTQYF
TGCAGCGTTAACGGGGTTACGAGCACAGATACGCAGTATTTT
>TRBV29-1|.|TRBJ1-1|.
CSVLVGGPGATEAFF
TGCAGCGTTCTAGTGGGGGGGCCAGGGGCCACTGAAGCTTTCTTT
>TRBV5-4|.|TRBJ2-5|once
CASSSDSIQETQYF
TGTGCCAGCAGCTCCGACAGTATCCAAGAGACCCAGTACTTC
>TRBV25-1|.|TRBJ2-2|.
CASSRAGVGELFF
TGTGCCAGCAGTAGGGCAGGGGTCGGGGAGCTGTTTTTT
>TRBV5-6|.|TRBJ1-3|.
CASSLLREKPGNTIYF
TGTGCCAGCAGCTTGTTACGAGAAAAGCCTGGAAACACCATATATTTT
>TRBV12-3/TRBV12-4|.|TRBJ2-3|.
CASSLLTDTQYF
TGTGCCAGCAGCCTTCTCACAGATACGCAGTATTTT
>TRBV10-2|.|TRBJ2-5|.
CASCRSYQETQYF
TGCGCCAGCTGTCGGAGCTACCAAGAGACCCAGTACTTC
>TRBV11-3|TRBD2|TRBJ2-1|.
CASSAFSGSSYNEQFF
TGTGCCAGCAGCGCCTTTAGCGGGAGCTCCTACAATGAGCAGTTCTTC
>TRBV3-1/TRBV3-2|.|TRBJ1-2|.
CASSQDLHGANYGYTF
TGTGCCAGCAGCCAAGATCTCCACGGAGCTAACTATGGCTACACCTTC
>TRBV6-1|TRBD2|TRBJ2-1|.
CASSEVGGLDEQFF
TGTGCCAGCAGCGAAGTGGGGGGGTTGGATGAGCAGTTCTTC
>TRBV19|.|TRBJ1-5|.
CASSPGLGSWSNQPQHF
TGTGCCAGTAGTCCCGGACTTGGTAGTTGGAGCAATCAGCCCCAGCATTTT
>TRBV15|.|TRBJ2-3|.
CATSRDVAGGDTQYF
TGTGCCACCAGCAGAGATGTGGCAGGGGGGGATACGCAGTATTTT
>TRBV5-1|.|TRBJ2-3|.
CASSVQHGQDTQYF
TGCGCCAGCAGCGTCCAACATGGGCAGGATACGCAGTATTTT
>TRBV4-1|.|TRBJ2-3|.
CASSQEQVAVGTQYF
TGCGCCAGCAGCCAAGAACAGGTCGCGGTGGGTACGCAGTATTTT
>TRBV14|TRBD1|TRBJ2-7|.
CASSQGLRQGVLYEQYF
TGTGCCAGCAGCCAAGGGCTAAGACAGGGGGTTCTTTACGAGCAGTACTTC
>TRBV3-1/TRBV3-2|TRBD2|TRBJ2-1|once
CASSLAGTIYNEQFF
TGTGCCAGCAGTCTAGCGGGAACCATCTACAATGAGCAGTTCTTC
>TRBV19|TRBD1|TRBJ2-5|.
CASRIPTGATQYF
TGTGCCAGTAGGATCCCAACAGGGGCGACCCAGTACTTC
>TRBV3-1/TRBV3-2|.|TRBJ1-1|.
CASSQPGGQGTAFF
TGTGCCAGCAGCCAGCCCGGTGGGCAGGGAACAGCTTTCTTT